This section outlines one T cell receptor (beta chain) sequence together with its context. TCRbeta library preparation incorporated unique molecular identifiers. TCRdb re-called the PCR reads with MiXCR, one entry per CDR3 protein. This sample has around 200,000 distinct CDR3 sequences, with roughly 6.8% found just once. This sample is part of a study of T-cell reconstitution after alpha-beta-depleted transplantation in children. Germline CDR1 and CDR2: SGHVS and FNYEAQ. The CDR3 totals 14 residues. V lost 5 bases and J 10 bases, leaving 18 bases between the germline ends. This receptor was taken from a human donor who donated a stem cell graft to a child with Wiskott-Aldrich syndrome. The sample in question was PBMCs from the stem cell graft donor, obtained from the stem cell graft. The V call is TRBV7-6, the J call TRBJ2-1; D is undetermined. CDR3 in amino acids: CASSANSRPREQFF. CDR3 nucleotides: TGTGCCAGCAGCGCCAATTCTCGACCCAGGGAGCAGTTCTTC.